These T cell receptor beta chains were read from a single sample in a study of T cell responses to AZD1222 COVID-19 vaccine. Sequenced by immunoSEQ multiplex PCR; TCRdb stores in-frame clones only, minus some. This sample has around 200,000 clones, with 80% to 90% found just once. Sequenced material: peripheral blood, taken on day 0 of AZD1222 vaccination. The receptors here all came from an adult in good health. Each CDR3 is given with its conserved first and last residue. The D gene is left open where the match is weak. Expanded clones are given a class, and other clones once, few, many or no size at all.

j_call clone_size d_call v_call cdr3_nt cdr3_aa
TRBJ2-3 . TRBD1 TRBV7-6 TGTGCCAGCAGCGTCCCACAGGGGGGTGTGGCAGATACGCAGTATTTT CASSVPQGGVADTQYF
TRBJ2-7 . . TRBV6-5 TGTGCCAGCAGTCCCACTGGGCAGGGCTACGAGCAGTACTTC CASSPTGQGYEQYF
TRBJ2-7 few . TRBV19 TGTGCCAGTAGTCTCGGACAGTATTACGAGCAGTACTTC CASSLGQYYEQYF
TRBJ1-2 . TRBD1 TRBV4-2 TGTGCCAGCAGCCAAGACAATCAGGGGGACTATGGCTACACCTTC CASSQDNQGDYGYTF
TRBJ1-5 . TRBD1 TRBV9 TGTGCCAGCAGCTCCGGGACAGTCAATCAGCCCCAGCATTTT CASSSGTVNQPQHF
TRBJ1-5 . . TRBV10-3 TGTGCCATCAGATCCGACAGTGGCAATCAGCCCCAGCATTTT CAIRSDSGNQPQHF
TRBJ1-5 . . TRBV28 TGTGCCAGCAGTTTAGAGGGCAGAAATCAGCCCCAGCATTTT CASSLEGRNQPQHF
TRBJ2-3 . . TRBV10-3 TGTGCCCTCAGCGTCCAGAAAAGCACAGATACGCAGTATTTT CALSVQKSTDTQYF
TRBJ1-5 . . TRBV6-5 TGTGCCAGCAGGTGGACAGCCCTGGGCAATCAGCCCCAGCATTTT CASRWTALGNQPQHF
TRBJ1-2 once . TRBV10-3 TGTGCCATCAGTGGTGGGTATGGCTACACCTTC CAISGGYGYTF
TRBJ1-4 . . TRBV6-2/TRBV6-3 TGTGCCAGCAGTCCGGTTGATGAAAAACTGTTTTTT CASSPVDEKLFF
TRBJ1-2 . . TRBV27 TGTGCCAGCAGTAGAAACGGCTATGGCTACACCTTC CASSRNGYGYTF
TRBJ2-2 . TRBD2 TRBV12-3/TRBV12-4 TGTGCCAGCAGCCTAGCGGGAGATGGGGAGCTGTTTTTT CASSLAGDGELFF
TRBJ2-2 . TRBD1 TRBV7-8 TGTGCCAGCAGCTTAGGAGGGCAGGGGGCGAACGGGGAGCTGTTTTTT CASSLGGQGANGELFF
TRBJ1-2 . . TRBV21-1 TGTGCCAGCAGCAAGGGCCGGGTTGAGGATGGCTACACCTTC CASSKGRVEDGYTF
TRBJ2-5 . . TRBV18 TGTGCCAGCTCACCAAAGGGGGTTAGGGAGACCCAGTACTTC CASSPKGVRETQYF
TRBJ2-7 . TRBD1 TRBV6-2/TRBV6-3 TGTGCCAGCAGTTACTCGCAGACAGGGATCACCCACGAGCAGTACTTC CASSYSQTGITHEQYF
TRBJ1-5 . . TRBV3-1/TRBV3-2 TGTGCCAGCAGCCAAGGAGGGGACAATCAGCCCCAGCATTTT CASSQGGDNQPQHF
TRBJ1-5 . . TRBV28 TGTGCCAGCAGTTTATCACCGGTTCAGCCCCAGCATTTT CASSLSPVQPQHF
TRBJ2-5 . . TRBV6-5 TGTGCCAGCAGTTACCGGCGGGGGCTCCAAGAGACCCAGTACTTC CASSYRRGLQETQYF
TRBJ2-7 . TRBD1 TRBV3-1/TRBV3-2 TGTGCCAGCAGCCTTGGGGGTGGACAGGGCGGGAACGAGCAGTACTTC CASSLGGGQGGNEQYF
TRBJ1-2 . . TRBV6-5 TGTGCCAGCAGGTCCCCCGGGACTTCGGGTGGCTACACCTTC CASRSPGTSGGYTF
TRBJ2-5 . . TRBV3-1/TRBV3-2 TGTGCCAGCAGCCAAGTAGGAGAGACCCAGTACTTC CASSQVGETQYF
TRBJ1-3 . . TRBV30 TGTGCCTGGAGTGGCGGGTCTGGAAACACCATATATTTT CAWSGGSGNTIYF
TRBJ1-4 few TRBD1 TRBV28 TGTGCCAGCAAATCAGGGGACAGGGGGCTTAGGGAAAAACTGTTTTTT CASKSGDRGLREKLFF
TRBJ1-1 . . TRBV4-1 TGCGCCAGCAGCTTCGGGGGCACTGAAGCTTTCTTT CASSFGGTEAFF
TRBJ2-3 . . TRBV29-1 TGCAGCGTTGAAGATCAAACAGTCAGCACAGATACGCAGTATTTT CSVEDQTVSTDTQYF
TRBJ1-6 . . TRBV7-2 TGTGCCAGCAGCCGGGGGGGGGCGAGTAATTCACCCCTCCACTTT CASSRGGASNSPLHF
TRBJ2-1 few TRBD1 TRBV5-6 TGTGCCAGCAGCCAAGACAGGGGTTCGTTCGCGAATGAGCAGTTCTTC CASSQDRGSFANEQFF
TRBJ2-7 . TRBD2 TRBV10-2 TGCGCCAGCAGCGATGGGACTAGCGCCTCCTACGAGCAGTACTTC CASSDGTSASYEQYF
TRBJ2-1 . . TRBV18 TGTGCCAGCTCACCAGGGGGAGCCAATGAGCAGTTCTTC CASSPGGANEQFF
TRBJ2-1 . . TRBV7-8 TGTGCCAGCAAAGTTTGGGGGTACAATGAGCAGTTCTTC CASKVWGYNEQFF
TRBJ1-4 . . TRBV7-6 TGTGCCAGCAGCTCTGGAAGGATTAATGAAAAACTGTTTTTT CASSSGRINEKLFF
TRBJ2-5 . . TRBV5-1 TGCGCCAGCAGCTCCTACCTAGGAGAGACCCAGTACTTC CASSSYLGETQYF
TRBJ1-1 . . TRBV5-1 TGCGCCAGCAGCTTGGAAGGACGCCAGAACACTGAAGCTTTCTTT CASSLEGRQNTEAFF
TRBJ1-5 . . TRBV24-1 TGTGCCACCCCTTATCCCCAGCCCCAGCATTTT CATPYPQPQHF
TRBJ2-2 once . TRBV7-3 TGTGCCAGCAGCCTCTCCGGGACGACTACCGGGGAGCTGTTTTTT CASSLSGTTTGELFF
TRBJ1-2 . . TRBV5-1 TGCGCCAGCGGAGGGTCCGACCATGGCTACACCTTC CASGGSDHGYTF
TRBJ2-7 . TRBD2 TRBV5-4 TGTGCCAGCAGCCCAAGGCGGACTAGCGGGTCCTACGAGCAGTACTTC CASSPRRTSGSYEQYF
TRBJ2-2 . TRBD2 TRBV4-3 TGCGCCAGCAGCCAAGTGCTAGCGGGGCCAACCGGGGAGCTGTTTTTT CASSQVLAGPTGELFF
TRBJ2-6 once . TRBV18 TGTGCCAGCACGCTCCCTGGGGCCAACGTCCTGACTTTC CASTLPGANVLTF
TRBJ2-3 . . TRBV9 TGTGCCAGCAGCGTAGCACAGAGCACAGATACGCAGTATTTT CASSVAQSTDTQYF
TRBJ2-2 . . TRBV11-2 TGTGCCAGCAGCTTAGCCCTAATACTCGCGGGGGCGACCACCGGGGAGCTGTTTTTT CASSLALILAGATTGELFF
TRBJ1-1 . . TRBV10-3 TGTGCCATCAGTGAGTCAGTAGGAGCTTTCTTT CAISESVGAFF
TRBJ1-1 . . TRBV6-2/TRBV6-3 TGTGCCAGCAGTTACCAAGTGAACACTGAAGCTTTCTTT CASSYQVNTEAFF
TRBJ1-1 . . TRBV7-8 TGTGCCAGCAGCCCCGCGGGGGGCAACACTGAAGCTTTCTTT CASSPAGGNTEAFF
TRBJ2-3 . TRBD1 TRBV5-1 TGCGCCAGCAGCACAGGGACAGGGGTAACGGCTGATACGCAGTATTTT CASSTGTGVTADTQYF
TRBJ2-3 . . TRBV7-2 TGTGCCAGCAGCTTAGACGGCAGTTTCACAGATACGCAGTATTTT CASSLDGSFTDTQYF
TRBJ2-5 . TRBD2 TRBV7-6 TGTGCCAGCAGCTGGACTAGCGGGAGGGCCATCCAAGAGACCCAGTACTTC CASSWTSGRAIQETQYF